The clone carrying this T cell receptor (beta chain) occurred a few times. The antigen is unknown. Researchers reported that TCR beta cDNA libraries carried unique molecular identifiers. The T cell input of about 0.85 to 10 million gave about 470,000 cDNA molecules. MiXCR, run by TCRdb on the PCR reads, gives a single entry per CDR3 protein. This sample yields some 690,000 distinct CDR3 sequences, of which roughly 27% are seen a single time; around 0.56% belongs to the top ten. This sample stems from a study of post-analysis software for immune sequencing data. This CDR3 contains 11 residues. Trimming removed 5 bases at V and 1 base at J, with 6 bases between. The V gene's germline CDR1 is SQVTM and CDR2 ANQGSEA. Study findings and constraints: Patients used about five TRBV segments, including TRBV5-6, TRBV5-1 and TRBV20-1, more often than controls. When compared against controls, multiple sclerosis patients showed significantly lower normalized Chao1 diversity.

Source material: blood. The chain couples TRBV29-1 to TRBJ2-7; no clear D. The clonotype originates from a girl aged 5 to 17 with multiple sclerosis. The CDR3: CSVRASYEQYF. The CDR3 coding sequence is TGCAGCGTTCGGGCATCCTACGAGCAGTACTTC.